The clone carrying this TCR beta chain was seen only once. The data were taken from a study of blood T cell repertoires in COVID-19. Study overall: Both acute and convalescent COVID-19 samples were obtained from the United States, Italy and Spain.

This CDR3 has 17 residues. The germline V gene has CDR1 SGHRS and CDR2 YFSETQ. Between the trimmed V and J ends, which lost 2 bases and 0 bases, there was a span of 12 bases. Sequencing was performed with immunoSEQ multiplex PCR; in TCRdb, only in-frame clones are kept and a portion is missing. The profile shows about 440,000 clones, approximately 88% of them singletons. Sequences were obtained from peripheral blood. The rearrangement joins TRBV5-1 to TRBJ2-6; D ambiguous. The receptor's source is a woman in her 50s with COVID-19, enrolled during active disease. DNA for the CDR3: TGCGCCAGCAGCTTTTTTGGGCCCGGCTCTGGGGCCAACGTCCTGACTTTC. It translates to CASSFFGPGSGANVLTF.